These 15 T cell receptor beta chains originate from one sample sequenced in a study of identical twins. TCRdb ran MiXCR on the 5' RACE reads and lists one entry per CDR3 protein. The table has under 250,000 distinct CDR3 sequences, 6% to 8.5% seen once. The data were also submitted as part of a second study, on yellow fever vaccine responses in identical twins.

The sample consisted of CD8+ T cells sorted from blood. These receptors were taken from a woman under 30 in good health.

The V call is TRBV5-4, the J call TRBJ2-7; 11 nucleotides match TRBD2. The CDR3 contains 16 residues. CDR1 SGHNT and CDR2 YYREEE come from the germline V gene (reference sequence). With V trimmed by 4 bases and J by 0 bases, 6 bases remained unmatched. CDR3 region: CASSPGLAVSSYEQYF. CDR3 DNA sequence: TGTGCCAGCAGCCCGGGACTAGCGGTTTCCTCCTACGAGCAGTACTTC.

The chain combines TRBV7-9 with TRBJ2-7; D gene ambiguous. V dropped 5 bases and J dropped 6 bases, with 11 bases sitting between them. Germline CDR1 and CDR2: SEHNR and FQNEAQ (reference sequence). The CDR3 is 12 amino acids. CDR3 bases: TGTGCCAGCAGCCCTCTCGGGTCCGAGCAGTACTTC. This sequence encodes CASSPLGSEQYF.

This clonotype turned up a few times. V is TRBV19 and J is TRBJ2-1, with D maybe TRBD1 (5 bases). This CDR3 has 14 residues. Germline V CDR1 and CDR2: LNHDA, SQIVND (reference sequence). The ends were cut back, 3 bases at V and 4 bases at J, with 10 bases in the middle. Written as DNA, the CDR3 is TGTGCCAGTAGTATCTGGGGCGCTTACAATGAGCAGTTCTTC. Translated: CASSIWGAYNEQFF.

This clonotype was recorded at least ten times. The rearrangement joins TRBV7-8 to TRBJ2-4, with a tentative D call TRBD1 (7 bases). Germline V gene sequence: CDR1 SGHVS, CDR2 FQNEAQ. Deletions cut 5 bases from V and 1 base from J, with 9 bases between. The CDR3 spans 14 residues. The CDR3 reads CASSQGGAKNIQYF. The CDR3 coding sequence is TGTGCCAGCAGCCAGGGGGGCGCCAAAAACATTCAGTACTTC.

The chain uses TRBV9 and TRBJ2-1; no clear D. This CDR3 is built from 15 residues. V was trimmed by 0 bases and J by 3 bases, leaving 10 bases between them. CDR1 is SGDLS and CDR2 is YYNGEE in the germline V gene. The CDR3 DNA follows: TGTGCCAGCAGCGTAGGGTCTGGCGACTACAATGAGCAGTTCTTC. Protein sequence: CASSVGSGDYNEQFF.

This clonotype was observed a few times. The chain carries TRBV7-2 and TRBJ2-7; D call uncertain. Germline assignment: CDR1 SGHTA and CDR2 FQGNSA. This CDR3 is built from 13 residues. The germline V and J ends were trimmed by 1 base and 2 bases, with 6 bases remaining between them. This CDR3 is CASSLGRTYEQYV. In nucleotides, the CDR3 is TGTGCCAGCAGCTTAGGGCGAACCTACGAGCAGTACGTC.

The chain is built from TRBV7-9 and TRBJ2-3; D call uncertain. Trimming shortened V by 5 bases and J by 8 bases, and 17 bases separated the two germline ends. The CDR3 is made up of 14 amino acids. From germline, CDR1 is SEHNR and CDR2 FQNEAQ (reference sequence). The CDR3 spells CASSTDQAGFTQYF. The CDR3 DNA sequence: TGTGCCAGCAGCACGGATCAGGCCGGCTTTACGCAGTATTTT.

In this sample, this clonotype turned up many times. The chain employs TRBV12-3 or TRBV12-4 and TRBJ2-7; 7 nucleotides line up with TRBD1. This CDR3 has 17 amino acids. Unmatched junction bases numbered 13, after V lost 2 bases and J lost 3 bases. The CDR3 bases are TGTGCCAGCAGTTTACCCCCTCGGGGACAGTTAGACTACGAGCAGTACGTC. It is translated as CASSLPPRGQLDYEQYV.

This clonotype was seen many times. The chain combines TRBV12-3 or TRBV12-4 with TRBJ1-5, with 7 bases identical to TRBD1. V lost 9 bases to trimming and J lost 2 bases; unmatched junction nucleotides: 1. CDR3 size: 12 residues. CDR3 residues: CASQGGNQPQHF. The CDR3 DNA is TGTGCCAGTCAGGGGGGCAATCAGCCCCAGCATTTT.

The table lists this clonotype with many counts. The rearrangement links TRBV27 to TRBJ2-1; D perhaps matches TRBD2 (5 bases). CDR1 and CDR2 from the germline V gene are MNHEY and SMNVEV (reference sequence). The V end was cut by 5 bases, the J end by 6 bases, with 23 bases between. The CDR3 extends over 17 amino acids. The CDR3 spells CASSPTPRRNLGNEQFF. The CDR3 coding sequence is TGTGCCAGCAGTCCCACACCGCGGAGGAACTTAGGCAATGAGCAGTTCTTC.

Many counts were recorded for this clonotype. The chain recombines TRBV4-1 with TRBJ1-2, with D tentatively TRBD1 (5 bases). V shed 3 bases and J shed 6 bases, with 17 bases lying between them. CDR1 is MGHRA, CDR2 YSYEKL, per germline. This CDR3 has 15 residues. The CDR3 is CASSQVLGVDDGYTF. The CDR3 DNA reads TGCGCCAGCAGCCAGGTGCTGGGGGTAGATGATGGCTACACCTTC.

In this sample, this clonotype turned up a few times. The V call is TRBV5-6, the J call TRBJ2-5; 11 nucleotides match TRBD1. Germline V CDR1 and CDR2: SGHDT, YYEEEE. This CDR3 region has 19 residues. V lost 7 bases, J lost 3 bases, and 20 bases stayed unmatched. DNA of the CDR3: TGTGCCAGCGGCACCTCCGGGACAGGGGGTAGTATTTGGGAAGAGACCCAGTACTTC. This encodes CASGTSGTGGSIWEETQYF.

The rearrangement joins TRBV7-9 to TRBJ2-1, with 11 bases fitting TRBD2. The CDR3 runs to 15 residues. Trimming cost V 1 base and J 6 bases; bases outside gene matches: 2. The germline gives CDR1 SEHNR, CDR2 FQNEAQ (reference sequence). This CDR3 is CASSLVAGGSNEQFF. CDR3 DNA: TGTGCCAGCAGCTTAGTAGCGGGGGGGTCCAATGAGCAGTTCTTC.

This clonotype has just a few counts. This chain connects TRBV2 to TRBJ2-3; 7 bases are shared with TRBD1. Germline V gene data show CDR1 as SNHLY and CDR2 as FYNNEI. This CDR3 contains 11 residues. Trimming removed 9 bases from V and 7 bases from J; junction bases left unmatched: 4. CDR3 DNA: TGTGCCAGGAAGACAGGGAATACGCAGTATTTT. As protein: CARKTGNTQYF.

This clonotype was counted a few times. V and J are TRBV14 and TRBJ2-1, with 9 bases identical to TRBD1. V shed 4 bases and J 7 bases; nucleotides not matched to a gene: 8. CDR1 is SGHDN and CDR2 is FVKESK in the germline V gene. This CDR3 has 15 amino acids. The CDR3 is CASSPYGTGKNEQFF. The CDR3, as DNA: TGTGCCAGCAGCCCATACGGGACAGGGAAAAATGAGCAGTTCTTC. Using reference TRBV14 and TRBJ2-1 for the parts outside the CDR3, the full variable domain is EAGVTQFPSHSVIEKGQTVTLRCDPISGHDNLYWYRRVMGKEIKFLLHFVKESKQDESGMPNNRFLAERTGGTYSTLKVQPAELEDSGVYFCASSPYGTGKNEQFFGPGTRLTVL.